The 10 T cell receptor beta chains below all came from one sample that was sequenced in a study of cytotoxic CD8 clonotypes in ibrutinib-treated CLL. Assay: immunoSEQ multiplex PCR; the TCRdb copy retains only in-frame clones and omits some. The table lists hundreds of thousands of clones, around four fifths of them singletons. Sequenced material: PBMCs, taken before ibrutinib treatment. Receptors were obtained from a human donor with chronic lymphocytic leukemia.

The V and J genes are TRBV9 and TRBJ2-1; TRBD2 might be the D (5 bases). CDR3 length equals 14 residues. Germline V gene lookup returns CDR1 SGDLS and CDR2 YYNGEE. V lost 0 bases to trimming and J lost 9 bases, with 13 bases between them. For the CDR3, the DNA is TGTGCCAGCAGCGTAGTCTATAGCGCGGTTGAGCAGTTCTTC. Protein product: CASSVVYSAVEQFF.

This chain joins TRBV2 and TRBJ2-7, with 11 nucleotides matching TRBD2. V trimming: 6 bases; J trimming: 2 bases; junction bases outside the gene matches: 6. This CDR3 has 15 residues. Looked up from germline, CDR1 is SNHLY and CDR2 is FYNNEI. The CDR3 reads CASSSRLAGTYEQYF. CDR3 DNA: TGTGCCAGCAGCTCGAGACTAGCGGGAACCTACGAGCAGTACTTC.

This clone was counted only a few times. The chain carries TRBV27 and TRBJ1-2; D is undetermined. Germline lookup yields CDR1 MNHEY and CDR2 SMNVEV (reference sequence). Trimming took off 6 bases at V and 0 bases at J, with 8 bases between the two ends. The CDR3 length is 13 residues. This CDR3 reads CASRDWTNYGYTF. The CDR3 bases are TGTGCCAGCAGGGACTGGACTAACTATGGCTACACCTTC.

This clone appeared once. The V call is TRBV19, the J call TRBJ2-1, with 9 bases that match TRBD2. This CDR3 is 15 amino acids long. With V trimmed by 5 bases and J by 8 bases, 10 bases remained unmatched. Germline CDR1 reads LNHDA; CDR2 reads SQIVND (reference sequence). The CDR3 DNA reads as TGTGCCAGTAGTGGGGGACTAGCTCGGGTCCATGAGCAGTTCTTC. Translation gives CASSGGLARVHEQFF.

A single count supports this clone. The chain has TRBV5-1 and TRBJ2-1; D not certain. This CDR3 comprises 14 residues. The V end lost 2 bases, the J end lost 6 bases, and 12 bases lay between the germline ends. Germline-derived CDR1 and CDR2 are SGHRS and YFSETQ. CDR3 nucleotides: TGCGCCAGCAGCTTCTTGGTATCGGGCAATGAGCAGTTCTTC. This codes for CASSFLVSGNEQFF.

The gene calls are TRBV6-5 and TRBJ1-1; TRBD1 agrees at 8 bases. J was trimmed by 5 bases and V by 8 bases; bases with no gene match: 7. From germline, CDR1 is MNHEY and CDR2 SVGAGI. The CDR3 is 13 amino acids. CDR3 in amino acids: CASHRTGLTEAFF. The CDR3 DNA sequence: TGTGCCAGCCATAGGACAGGGCTTACTGAAGCTTTCTTT.

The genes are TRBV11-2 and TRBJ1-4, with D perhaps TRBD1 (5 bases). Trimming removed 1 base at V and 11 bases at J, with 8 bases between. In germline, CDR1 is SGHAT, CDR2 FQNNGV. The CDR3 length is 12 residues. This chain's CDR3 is CASSLVRQKLFF. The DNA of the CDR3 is TGTGCCAGCAGCTTAGTCAGACAGAAACTGTTTTTT.

CDR3 loop: CASSLSGGLDTEAFF. The CDR3 DNA reads as TGTGCCAGCAGTTTATCGGGGGGATTGGACACTGAAGCTTTCTTT. This chain connects TRBV27 to TRBJ1-1; possible D gene TRBD1, 5 bases. Trimming pared 0 bases from V and 3 bases from J, leaving 11 bases between. CDR3 length equals 15 residues. Looked up from germline, CDR1 is MNHEY and CDR2 is SMNVEV (reference sequence).

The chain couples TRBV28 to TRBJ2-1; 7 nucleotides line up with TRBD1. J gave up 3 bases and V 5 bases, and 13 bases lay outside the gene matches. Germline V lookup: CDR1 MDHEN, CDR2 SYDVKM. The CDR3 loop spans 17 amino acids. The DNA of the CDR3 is TGTGCCAGCAGTCCTATTTTTGGGGGACAGCACTACAATGAGCAGTTCTTC. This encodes CASSPIFGGQHYNEQFF.

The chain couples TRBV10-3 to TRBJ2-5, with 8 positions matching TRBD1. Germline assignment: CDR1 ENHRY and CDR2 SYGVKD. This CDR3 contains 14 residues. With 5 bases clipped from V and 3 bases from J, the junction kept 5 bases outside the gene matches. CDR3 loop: CAISTGGGEETQYF. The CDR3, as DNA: TGTGCCATCAGTACAGGGGGTGGTGAAGAGACCCAGTACTTC.